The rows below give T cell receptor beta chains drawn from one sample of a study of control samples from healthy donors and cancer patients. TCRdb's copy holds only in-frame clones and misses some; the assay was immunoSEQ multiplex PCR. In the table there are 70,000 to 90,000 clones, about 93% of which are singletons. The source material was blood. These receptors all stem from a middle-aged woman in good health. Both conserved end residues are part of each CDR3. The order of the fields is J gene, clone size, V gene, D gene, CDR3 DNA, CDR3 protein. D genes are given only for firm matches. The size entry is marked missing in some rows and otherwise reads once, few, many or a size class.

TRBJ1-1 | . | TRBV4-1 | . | TGCGCCAGCAGCCCTAAGCAGTTTAACACTGAAGCTTTCTTT | CASSPKQFNTEAFF
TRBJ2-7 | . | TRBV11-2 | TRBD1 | TGTGCCAGCAGCTCTGCTCCGGGACAGGGGAAAAAAGAGCAGTACTTC | CASSSAPGQGKKEQYF
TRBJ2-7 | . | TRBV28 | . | TGTGCCAGCAGTTCACAGGGACTATGGGAGCAGTACTTC | CASSSQGLWEQYF
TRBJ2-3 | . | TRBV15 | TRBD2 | TGTGCCACCAGCAGGGGCCTTGGGAGGGGAGGTAGCACAGATACGCAGTATTTT | CATSRGLGRGGSTDTQYF
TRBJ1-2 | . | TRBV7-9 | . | TGTGCCAGCAGCACGGGGTCCTTGGGGGGCTACACCTTC | CASSTGSLGGYTF
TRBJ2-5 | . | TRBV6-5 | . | TGTGCCAGCAGGACGGACAGAAAAGAGACCCAGTACTTC | CASRTDRKETQYF
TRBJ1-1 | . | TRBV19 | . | TGTGCCACATCCCCAGGGACTGAAGCTTTCTTT | CATSPGTEAFF
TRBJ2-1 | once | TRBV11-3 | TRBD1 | TGTGCCAGCAGCGTCAACAGGGGTGAGCAGTTCTTC | CASSVNRGEQFF
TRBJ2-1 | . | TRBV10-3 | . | TGTGCCATCAGTGGGGACCGTTCCTACAATGAGCAGTTCTTC | CAISGDRSYNEQFF
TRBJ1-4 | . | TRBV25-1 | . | TGTGCCAGCAGTGATTCGACAGGAGGTGAAAAACTGTTTTTT | CASSDSTGGEKLFF
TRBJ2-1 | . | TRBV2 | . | TGTGCCAGCAGGCGGCAGGGGATTAATGAGCAGTTCTTC | CASRRQGINEQFF
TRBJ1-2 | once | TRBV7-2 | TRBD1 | TGTGCCAGCAGCTTACAGGGACAGGCTGGCTATGGCTACACCTTC | CASSLQGQAGYGYTF
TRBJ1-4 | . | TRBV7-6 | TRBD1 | TGTGCCAGCAGCTTAGGAATCCGGGGACAGGGCATGGAACTGTTTTTT | CASSLGIRGQGMELFF
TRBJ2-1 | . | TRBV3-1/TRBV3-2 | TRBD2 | TGTGCCAGCAGCCACTCTAGCGGTCGGGAGCAGTTCTTC | CASSHSSGREQFF
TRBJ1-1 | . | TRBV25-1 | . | TGTGCCAGCAGTGAATCACGGGGGATAAACACTGAAGCTTTCTTT | CASSESRGINTEAFF
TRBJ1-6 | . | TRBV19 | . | TGTGCCAGTAGTACGGCCAGCTTGGGGAATTCACCCCTCCACTTT | CASSTASLGNSPLHF
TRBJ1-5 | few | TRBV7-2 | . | TGTGCCAGCAGCTTAGTCAGGGGCGCGGGCAATCAGCCCCAGCATTTT | CASSLVRGAGNQPQHF
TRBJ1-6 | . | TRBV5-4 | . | TGTGCCAGCAGCGAGGGACACCTGAATTCACCCCTCCACTTT | CASSEGHLNSPLHF
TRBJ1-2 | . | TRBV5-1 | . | TGCGCCAGCAGCTCGATGGCCCCCCTTGGCTACACCTTC | CASSSMAPLGYTF
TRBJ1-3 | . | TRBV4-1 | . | TGCGCCAGCAGCCAAGATCTGGGAAGGGTATTACATTTT | CASSQDLGRVLHF
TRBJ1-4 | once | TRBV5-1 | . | TGCGCCAGCAGCGGGGAAACTAATGAAAAACTGTTTTTT | CASSGETNEKLFF
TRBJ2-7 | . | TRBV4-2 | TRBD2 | TGTGCCAGCAGCCAAACCAAACTGCTAGCGGAATCCTACGAGCAGTACTTC | CASSQTKLLAESYEQYF
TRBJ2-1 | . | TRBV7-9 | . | TGTGCCAGCAGCCTCTCAGGGCAGGCCCGAGAGCAGTTCTTC | CASSLSGQAREQFF
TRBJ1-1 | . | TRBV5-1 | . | TGCGCCAGCAGCTTGGGGACGGATAGGGGTCTTGAAGCTTTCTTT | CASSLGTDRGLEAFF
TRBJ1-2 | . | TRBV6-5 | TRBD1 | TGTGCCAGCACGGGACAGGGCGGGTATGGCTACACCTTC | CASTGQGGYGYTF
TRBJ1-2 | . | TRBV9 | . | TGTGCCAGCAGGGAGGTGGCAGTTGATGGCTACACCTTC | CASREVAVDGYTF
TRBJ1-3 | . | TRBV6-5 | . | TGTGCCAGCAGTTACGGGGGCGGGTATGGAAACACCATATATTTT | CASSYGGGYGNTIYF
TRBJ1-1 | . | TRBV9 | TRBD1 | TGTGCCAGCAGCCCCTGGACAGGGGGTTACGACACTGAAGCTTTCTTT | CASSPWTGGYDTEAFF
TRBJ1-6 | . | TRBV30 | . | TGTGCCTGGAGGTTAAATTCACCCCTCCACTTT | CAWRLNSPLHF
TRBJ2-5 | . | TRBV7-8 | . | TGTGCCAGCAGCTTGCCGCTTAGACTAGATGTCCAAGAGACCCAGTACTTC | CASSLPLRLDVQETQYF
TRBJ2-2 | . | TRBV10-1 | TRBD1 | TGCGCCAGCAGTGAAGGGGGCGCGAACACCGGGGAGCTGTTTTTT | CASSEGGANTGELFF
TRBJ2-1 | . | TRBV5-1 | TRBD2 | TGCGCCAGCAGCTTGCTAAGCGGGGGGGCCTCCGGGACAGGTGAGCAGTTCTTC | CASSLLSGGASGTGEQFF
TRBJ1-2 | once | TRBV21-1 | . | TGTGCCAGGAGAGGGGTAGGGGACCGGATCTATGGCTACACCTTC | CARRGVGDRIYGYTF
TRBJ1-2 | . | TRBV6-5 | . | TGTGCCAGCAGTTACTCGAGCAGGGTCGCCTATGGCTACACCTTC | CASSYSSRVAYGYTF
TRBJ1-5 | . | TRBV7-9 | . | TGTGCCAGCAGCTTATCGAGTAGCAATCAGCCCCAGCATTTT | CASSLSSSNQPQHF
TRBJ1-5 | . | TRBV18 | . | TGTGCCAGCTCGCAAACGGGTGGGGGCAACAATCAGCCCCAGCATTTT | CASSQTGGGNNQPQHF
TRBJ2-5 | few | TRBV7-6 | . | TGTGCCAGCAGCGAACAGGGCTACCTGGGAGAGACCCAGTACTTC | CASSEQGYLGETQYF
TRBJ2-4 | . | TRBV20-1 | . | TGCAGTGCTAGTCTGGAGGGGGCCAAAAACATTCAGTACTTC | CSASLEGAKNIQYF
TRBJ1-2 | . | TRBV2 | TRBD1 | TGTGCCAGCAGTCAAACCGACAGGGGATATGGCTACACCTTC | CASSQTDRGYGYTF
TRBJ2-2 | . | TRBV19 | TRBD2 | TGTGCCAGTCTAAATAGGCTAGCGGGGAGTAACACCGGGGAGCTGTTTTTT | CASLNRLAGSNTGELFF
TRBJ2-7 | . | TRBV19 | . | TGTGCCAGTAGTATGGCCCGCGAGCAGTACTTC | CASSMAREQYF
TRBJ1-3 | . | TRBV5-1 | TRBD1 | TGCGCCAGCAGCTTGGAACAGGGGGGCCGACTAAGGGACACCATATATTTT | CASSLEQGGRLRDTIYF
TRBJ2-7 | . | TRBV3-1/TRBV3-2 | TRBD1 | TGTGCCAGCAAGGGGGCGGACAGGGGAGGGGAGTACGAGCAGTACTTC | CASKGADRGGEYEQYF
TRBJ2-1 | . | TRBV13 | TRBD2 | TGTGCCAGCAGCTGGGGACTAGCGGGAGCTAAGAATGAGCAGTTCTTC | CASSWGLAGAKNEQFF
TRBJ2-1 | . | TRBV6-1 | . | TGTGCCAGCAGTGAGAGACTCTCATACAATGAGCAGTTCTTC | CASSERLSYNEQFF
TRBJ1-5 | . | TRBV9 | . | TGTGCCAGCAGCGGAGCGGGGCGGGATCAGCCCCAGCATTTT | CASSGAGRDQPQHF
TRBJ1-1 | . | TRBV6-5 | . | TGTGCCAGCAACGGACACATGAACACTGAAGCTTTCTTT | CASNGHMNTEAFF
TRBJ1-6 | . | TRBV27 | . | TGTGCCACTTCGTTCGCTAATTCACCCCTCCACTTT | CATSFANSPLHF
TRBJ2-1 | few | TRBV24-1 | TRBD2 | TGTGCCACCAGTGACCCCCCTAGCGGGGGGGGTTCCTACAATGAGCAGTTCTTC | CATSDPPSGGGSYNEQFF
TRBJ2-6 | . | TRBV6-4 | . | TGTGCCAGCAGTGATCTAGGAGGGGCTGGGGCCAACGTCCTGACTTTC | CASSDLGGAGANVLTF
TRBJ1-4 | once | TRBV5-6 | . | TGTGCCAGCAGCGACAGCCCAGCCGGCGAACTGTTTTTT | CASSDSPAGELFF
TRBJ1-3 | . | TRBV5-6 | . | TGTGCCAGCAGCCACCGGGTCTCGGTGGACACCATATATTTT | CASSHRVSVDTIYF
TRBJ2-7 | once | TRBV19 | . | TGTGCCAGTAGTTCCCAGAACGAGCAGTACTTC | CASSSQNEQYF
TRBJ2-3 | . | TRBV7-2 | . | TGTGCCAGCAGCCCCTCGACAGATACGCAGTATTTT | CASSPSTDTQYF